The rows below give T cell receptor beta chains drawn from one sample of a study of identical twins. Via MiXCR, TCRdb re-called the 5' RACE reads, giving one row per CDR3 protein. The table shows roughly 1.6 million distinct CDR3 sequences, with around 33% occurring only once. The sample comprised cord blood. Receptors were obtained from a newborn girl in good health. Both conserved end residues are part of each CDR3. Each record gives: J gene, clone size, V gene, D gene, CDR3 DNA, CDR3 protein. A D gene is named only where the DNA matches it firmly. The size field is filled for only some rows; it gives once, few, many or a size class.

TRBJ2-3	-	TRBV28	-	TGTGCCAGCAGCGAATTCCAGGGAACAGATACGCAGTATTTT	CASSEFQGTDTQYF
TRBJ2-3	many	TRBV28	-	TGTGCCAGCAGTTTTTCTGGGTCCCCGGCGTATACGCAGTATTTT	CASSFSGSPAYTQYF
TRBJ2-7	-	TRBV20-1	TRBD1	TGCAGTGCTCCAGTCGGGCGGGACAGGGGGTTGTACGAGCAGTACTTC	CSAPVGRDRGLYEQYF
TRBJ1-4	-	TRBV3-1	-	TGTGCCAGCAGCCAACGAGGGACGGGTTATAATGAAAAACTGTTTTTT	CASSQRGTGYNEKLFF
TRBJ2-5	-	TRBV5-1	TRBD2	TGCGCCAGCAGCGTAGGGACTAGCCGAGAGACCCAGTACTTC	CASSVGTSRETQYF
TRBJ1-1	many	TRBV20-1	-	TGCAGTGCTAGTCGGGACACTGAAGCTTTCTTT	CSASRDTEAFF
TRBJ2-3	few	TRBV5-1	-	TGCGCCAGCAGCTTGTCACTAGGAAAAGATACGCAGTATTTT	CASSLSLGKDTQYF
TRBJ1-4	-	TRBV2	TRBD1	TGTGCCAGCAGTGAACCCCGGACAGGGACAACTAATGAAAAACTGTTTTTT	CASSEPRTGTTNEKLFF
TRBJ2-1	once	TRBV15	-	TGTGCCGCCAGCAGAGACGGGAATGAGCAGTTCTTC	CAASRDGNEQFF
TRBJ2-4	-	TRBV7-8	-	TGTGCCGGCAGCTTAGCTAGCAACATTCAGTACTTC	CAGSLASNIQYF
TRBJ2-1	-	TRBV12-3/TRBV12-4	TRBD2	TGTGCCAGCAGTTTAGTTGGTCTGGGACTAGGATCCTACGAGCAGTTCTTC	CASSLVGLGLGSYEQFF